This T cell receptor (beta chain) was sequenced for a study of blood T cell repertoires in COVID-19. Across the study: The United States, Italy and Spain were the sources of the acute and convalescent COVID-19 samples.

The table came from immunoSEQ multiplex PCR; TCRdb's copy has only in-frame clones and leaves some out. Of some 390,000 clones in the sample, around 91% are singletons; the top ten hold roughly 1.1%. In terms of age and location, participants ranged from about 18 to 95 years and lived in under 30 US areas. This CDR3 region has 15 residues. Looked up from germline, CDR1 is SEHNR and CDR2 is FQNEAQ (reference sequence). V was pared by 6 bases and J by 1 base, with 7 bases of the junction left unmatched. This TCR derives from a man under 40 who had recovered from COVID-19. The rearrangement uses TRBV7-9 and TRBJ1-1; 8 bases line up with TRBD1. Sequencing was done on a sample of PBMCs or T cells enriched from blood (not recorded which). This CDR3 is CASRWTGMPNTEAFF. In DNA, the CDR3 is TGTGCCAGCAGGTGGACAGGGATGCCGAACACTGAAGCTTTCTTT.